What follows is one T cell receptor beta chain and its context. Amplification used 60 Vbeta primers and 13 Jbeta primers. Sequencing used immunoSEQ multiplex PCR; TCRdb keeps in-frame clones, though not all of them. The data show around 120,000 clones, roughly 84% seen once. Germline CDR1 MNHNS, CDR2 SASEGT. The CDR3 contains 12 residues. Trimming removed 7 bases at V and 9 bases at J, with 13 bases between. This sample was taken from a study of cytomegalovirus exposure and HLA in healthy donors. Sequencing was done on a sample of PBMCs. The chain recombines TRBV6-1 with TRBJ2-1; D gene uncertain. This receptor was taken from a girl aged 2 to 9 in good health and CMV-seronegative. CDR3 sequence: CASNTRMGEQFF. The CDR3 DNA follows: TGTGCCAGCAACACGCGGATGGGTGAGCAGTTCTTC.